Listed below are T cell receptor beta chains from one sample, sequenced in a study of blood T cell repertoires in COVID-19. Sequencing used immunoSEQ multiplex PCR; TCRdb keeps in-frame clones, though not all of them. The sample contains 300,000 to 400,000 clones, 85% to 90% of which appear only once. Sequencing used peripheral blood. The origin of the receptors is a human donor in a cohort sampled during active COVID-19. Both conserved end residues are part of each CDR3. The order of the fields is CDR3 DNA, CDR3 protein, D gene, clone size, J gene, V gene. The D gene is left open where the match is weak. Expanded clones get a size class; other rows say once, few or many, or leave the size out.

CDR3nt: TGTGCCAGCAGCCAAAAGGGGCGGAACTCTGGAAACACCATATATTTT
CDR3aa: CASSQKGRNSGNTIYF
d_gene: .
abundance: .
j_gene: TRBJ1-3
v_gene: TRBV3-1/TRBV3-2

CDR3nt: TGTGCCAGTAGTAATTGGGCTAATCCCGGGGGGTCCCTTTTTGGCTACACCTTC
CDR3aa: CASSNWANPGGSLFGYTF
d_gene: .
abundance: .
j_gene: TRBJ1-2
v_gene: TRBV19

CDR3nt: TGTGCCAGCAGCTTGAGGGGTTGGGGCACTGAAGCTTTCTTT
CDR3aa: CASSLRGWGTEAFF
d_gene: .
abundance: .
j_gene: TRBJ1-1
v_gene: TRBV5-5

CDR3nt: TGTGCCAGCAGCTCCCCGCAGGGATACACAGATACGCAGTATTTT
CDR3aa: CASSSPQGYTDTQYF
d_gene: .
abundance: .
j_gene: TRBJ2-3
v_gene: TRBV7-2

CDR3nt: TGTGCCTGGGGTAGCGAGATAAACACCGGGGAGCTGTTTTTT
CDR3aa: CAWGSEINTGELFF
d_gene: .
abundance: .
j_gene: TRBJ2-2
v_gene: TRBV30

CDR3nt: TGTGCCAGCAGCCAAGCCCATAGGGGGTCGGCCATATATTTT
CDR3aa: CASSQAHRGSAIYF
d_gene: .
abundance: .
j_gene: TRBJ1-3
v_gene: TRBV3-1/TRBV3-2

CDR3nt: TGTGCCAGCAGTGTTGAGACAGGGGGCGGCGAGCAGTACTTC
CDR3aa: CASSVETGGGEQYF
d_gene: TRBD1
abundance: .
j_gene: TRBJ2-7
v_gene: TRBV6-6

CDR3nt: TGTGCCAGCAGTTTGGCAGGGGCCGGGGGCAATCAGCCCCAGCATTTT
CDR3aa: CASSLAGAGGNQPQHF
d_gene: .
abundance: few
j_gene: TRBJ1-5
v_gene: TRBV27

CDR3nt: TGTGCCATCAGTGAAGGCACGGAGGGTTCTGCCGAGCAGTACTTC
CDR3aa: CAISEGTEGSAEQYF
d_gene: .
abundance: once
j_gene: TRBJ2-7
v_gene: TRBV10-3

CDR3nt: TGTGCCAGCAGCCACTACCCCGGGACTAGCGTCTCCAATGAGCAGTTCTTC
CDR3aa: CASSHYPGTSVSNEQFF
d_gene: TRBD2
abundance: .
j_gene: TRBJ2-1
v_gene: TRBV28

CDR3nt: TGTGCCAGCAGCGCGCAGGCGTCTGACGAGCAGTACTTC
CDR3aa: CASSAQASDEQYF
d_gene: .
abundance: .
j_gene: TRBJ2-7
v_gene: TRBV7-3

CDR3nt: TGTGCCAGCAGCCAAGGGCTTACAGATACGCAGTATTTT
CDR3aa: CASSQGLTDTQYF
d_gene: .
abundance: .
j_gene: TRBJ2-3
v_gene: TRBV3-1/TRBV3-2

CDR3nt: TGTGCCAGCAGTGAAGCGGGCGCGAATACAGATACGCAGTATTTT
CDR3aa: CASSEAGANTDTQYF
d_gene: .
abundance: once
j_gene: TRBJ2-3
v_gene: TRBV6-1

CDR3nt: TGTGCCAGTAGCTACTTCGTGGGCATCTCCGGAAACACCATATATTTT
CDR3aa: CASSYFVGISGNTIYF
d_gene: .
abundance: .
j_gene: TRBJ1-3
v_gene: TRBV19

CDR3nt: TGTGCCAGCAGCCGGGACCCAGGGGGATTGACTGAAGCTTTCTTT
CDR3aa: CASSRDPGGLTEAFF
d_gene: TRBD1
abundance: .
j_gene: TRBJ1-1
v_gene: TRBV5-6

CDR3nt: TGTGCCAGCAGGGGGAGCCGGCACACCGGGGAGCTGTTTTTT
CDR3aa: CASRGSRHTGELFF
d_gene: .
abundance: .
j_gene: TRBJ2-2
v_gene: TRBV6-5

CDR3nt: TGTGCCATCAGTGCGAGCGGCAATCAGCCCCAGCATTTT
CDR3aa: CAISASGNQPQHF
d_gene: .
abundance: .
j_gene: TRBJ1-5
v_gene: TRBV10-3

CDR3nt: TGTGCCAGCAGTCCCCCAGGTTCACCCCTCCACTTT
CDR3aa: CASSPPGSPLHF
d_gene: .
abundance: few
j_gene: TRBJ1-6
v_gene: TRBV6-5

CDR3nt: TGTGCCAGCAGTCACCGGGGGGGTTTTGTAACTAGCAATCAGCCCCAGCATTTT
CDR3aa: CASSHRGGFVTSNQPQHF
d_gene: .
abundance: once
j_gene: TRBJ1-5
v_gene: TRBV27

CDR3nt: TGTGCCAGCAGTGAATTTTGGACTAGCGGAGATACGCAGTATTTT
CDR3aa: CASSEFWTSGDTQYF
d_gene: TRBD2
abundance: .
j_gene: TRBJ2-3
v_gene: TRBV2

CDR3nt: TGTGCCAGCAGCAAATGGACAGGTGAACCGAATCAGCCCCAGCATTTT
CDR3aa: CASSKWTGEPNQPQHF
d_gene: TRBD1
abundance: .
j_gene: TRBJ1-5
v_gene: TRBV7-2

CDR3nt: TGTGCCAGCAGCCAATCCAGTTTAATGGTAAATGAGCAGTTCTTC
CDR3aa: CASSQSSLMVNEQFF
d_gene: .
abundance: .
j_gene: TRBJ2-1
v_gene: TRBV3-1/TRBV3-2

CDR3nt: TGCGCCAGCAGCCAAGTGGCTAGCGGGAGTCCGTCCAATGAGCAGTTCTTC
CDR3aa: CASSQVASGSPSNEQFF
d_gene: TRBD2
abundance: .
j_gene: TRBJ2-1
v_gene: TRBV4-1

CDR3nt: TGTGCCAGCAGAGTCCGGGGTTCGAACACTGAAGCTTTCTTT
CDR3aa: CASRVRGSNTEAFF
d_gene: .
abundance: .
j_gene: TRBJ1-1
v_gene: TRBV6-5

CDR3nt: TGCGCCAGCAGCCTGACAGGGGTCGACAATCAGCCCCAGCATTTT
CDR3aa: CASSLTGVDNQPQHF
d_gene: TRBD1
abundance: .
j_gene: TRBJ1-5
v_gene: TRBV5-1

CDR3nt: TGTGCCAGCAGTTCCCCCCGAGACAGGGGTAGGTACGAGCAGTACTTC
CDR3aa: CASSSPRDRGRYEQYF
d_gene: TRBD1
abundance: .
j_gene: TRBJ2-7
v_gene: TRBV6-6

CDR3nt: TGTGCCAGCAGCATACGACCGTCGGGGGGGCCGGAGACCCAGTACTTC
CDR3aa: CASSIRPSGGPETQYF
d_gene: TRBD2
abundance: .
j_gene: TRBJ2-5
v_gene: TRBV5-5

CDR3nt: TGTGCCAGTCGGGACAGCTCAACTAATGAAAAACTGTTTTTT
CDR3aa: CASRDSSTNEKLFF
d_gene: TRBD1
abundance: .
j_gene: TRBJ1-4
v_gene: TRBV19

CDR3nt: TGTGCCAGTAGTATGTTGCCAGCGAACTATGGCTACACCTTC
CDR3aa: CASSMLPANYGYTF
d_gene: .
abundance: once
j_gene: TRBJ1-2
v_gene: TRBV19

CDR3nt: TGTGCCAGCTCCAACCCCCAGCGGGGGGCCCTTAGCACAGATACGCAGTATTTT
CDR3aa: CASSNPQRGALSTDTQYF
d_gene: TRBD2
abundance: .
j_gene: TRBJ2-3
v_gene: TRBV18

CDR3nt: TGTGCCAGCAGCTACGACCTACAGGGTATCAATTCCTATGGCTACACCTTC
CDR3aa: CASSYDLQGINSYGYTF
d_gene: .
abundance: .
j_gene: TRBJ1-2
v_gene: TRBV5-6

CDR3nt: TGCGCCAGCTCTCCGGGACACTCCTACGAGCAGTACTTC
CDR3aa: CASSPGHSYEQYF
d_gene: .
abundance: .
j_gene: TRBJ2-7
v_gene: TRBV4-1

CDR3nt: TGTGCCAGCAGCATAGGGACTAGCGGGTTTTACAATGAGCAGTTCTTC
CDR3aa: CASSIGTSGFYNEQFF
d_gene: TRBD2
abundance: .
j_gene: TRBJ2-1
v_gene: TRBV7-2

CDR3nt: TGTGCCAGCAGCTTAAAGGTAGCGGTGTACCAAGAGACCCAGTACTTC
CDR3aa: CASSLKVAVYQETQYF
d_gene: .
abundance: once
j_gene: TRBJ2-5
v_gene: TRBV7-2

CDR3nt: TGTGCCTGGAGTGTTCCGGGCAATCAGCCCCAGCATTTT
CDR3aa: CAWSVPGNQPQHF
d_gene: .
abundance: .
j_gene: TRBJ1-5
v_gene: TRBV30

CDR3nt: TGTGCCAGCGGAGTAGCGGGAGCGAATGAGCAGTTCTTC
CDR3aa: CASGVAGANEQFF
d_gene: TRBD2
abundance: .
j_gene: TRBJ2-1
v_gene: TRBV9

CDR3nt: TGTGCCAGCAGCGTACAGGGGGCTGACAACACCGGGGAGCTGTTTTTT
CDR3aa: CASSVQGADNTGELFF
d_gene: TRBD1
abundance: .
j_gene: TRBJ2-2
v_gene: TRBV28

CDR3nt: TGTGCCAGCAGCTTGGCCCGGGGGACCACCGTCTACAATGAGCAGTTCTTC
CDR3aa: CASSLARGTTVYNEQFF
d_gene: .
abundance: .
j_gene: TRBJ2-1
v_gene: TRBV5-4

CDR3nt: TGTGCCAGCAGCTTAATGGGGCAACTCGGAAGTGAGCAGTTCTTC
CDR3aa: CASSLMGQLGSEQFF
d_gene: .
abundance: .
j_gene: TRBJ2-1
v_gene: TRBV7-9

CDR3nt: TGTGCCAGCAGCCGTAGTACCACTGAAGCTTTCTTT
CDR3aa: CASSRSTTEAFF
d_gene: .
abundance: .
j_gene: TRBJ1-1
v_gene: TRBV7-9

CDR3nt: TGTGCCTGGAGTGTCCCCGACTCGGGACACCCAACTAATGAAAAACTGTTTTTT
CDR3aa: CAWSVPDSGHPTNEKLFF
d_gene: .
abundance: .
j_gene: TRBJ1-4
v_gene: TRBV30

CDR3nt: TGTGCCAGCAGCTTACGAGCGGGGACAGGACAAGAGACCCAGTACTTC
CDR3aa: CASSLRAGTGQETQYF
d_gene: .
abundance: .
j_gene: TRBJ2-5
v_gene: TRBV5-4

CDR3nt: TGTGCACCCCTACGTGGACAGGGTACGTGTGGAGAGACCCAGTACTTC
CDR3aa: CAPLRGQGTCGETQYF
d_gene: TRBD1
abundance: .
j_gene: TRBJ2-5
v_gene: TRBV19